One and the same sample provided the 26 T cell receptor beta chains below, sequenced in a study of CD8 T cells in Susac syndrome. Random hexamers were used to reverse transcribe 0.5 to 1 ug of RNA. TCRdb redid the calling of the immunoSEQ multiplex PCR reads with MiXCR, one entry per CDR3 protein. Among more than 250,000 distinct CDR3 sequences listed, about 91% were seen once. The specimen was CD4+ T cells from PBMCs. The origin of the receptors is a human donor with multiple sclerosis.

The chain employs TRBV24-1 and TRBJ2-3; the D gene is possibly TRBD1 (6 bases). Germline V lookup: CDR1 KGHDR, CDR2 SFDVKD. This CDR3 comprises 16 residues. V lost 4 bases to trimming and J lost 2 bases, with 15 bases between them. This CDR3 reads CATSDPGQVNTDTQYF. CDR3 DNA: TGTGCCACCAGTGACCCGGGACAAGTAAACACAGATACGCAGTATTTT.

The rearrangement joins TRBV6-6 to TRBJ1-1; D might be TRBD1 (5 bases). Germline CDR1 and CDR2: MNHNY and SVGAGI (reference sequence). The CDR3 is 14 residues long. V was cut by 6 bases and J by 1 base, with 12 bases left in between. In nucleotides, the CDR3 is TGTGCCAGCAGCAAGCCAGGGCAGAACACTGAAGCTTTCTTT. Translating gives CASSKPGQNTEAFF.

The V and J genes are TRBV7-2 and TRBJ1-5; D not resolved. The CDR3 is made up of 12 amino acids. Germline V lookup: CDR1 SGHTA, CDR2 FQGNSA. Trimming took off 5 bases at V and 3 bases at J, with 5 bases between the two ends. This CDR3 is CASSASNQPQHF. In nucleotides, the CDR3 is TGTGCCAGCAGCGCCTCCAATCAGCCCCAGCATTTT.

The chain combines TRBV2 with TRBJ1-5; TRBD1 might be the D (6 bases). The CDR3 spans 15 residues. With 6 bases removed from V and 0 bases from J, the gap between germline ends came to 12 bases. CDR1 is SNHLY, CDR2 FYNNEI, per germline. The DNA of the CDR3 is TGTGCCAGCAGCGCGCAGGGGCTTAGCAATCAGCCCCAGCATTTT. It translates to CASSAQGLSNQPQHF.

This rearrangement joins TRBV20-1 to TRBJ2-1, with 16 bases fitting TRBD2. The CDR3 runs to 20 residues. V shed 6 bases, J shed 4 bases, and the junction held 18 bases outside the gene matches. Germline V CDR1 and CDR2: DFQATT, SNEGSKA (reference sequence). The CDR3 region is CSAAEAAGTSGRGWYNEQFF. Here the CDR3 DNA reads TGCAGTGCGGCCGAGGCCGCCGGGACTAGCGGGAGGGGATGGTACAATGAGCAGTTCTTC.

The gene calls are TRBV6-1 and TRBJ2-3; D may match TRBD1 or TRBD2 (5 bases each). The CDR3 covers 17 residues. Trimming removed 7 bases from V and 6 bases from J, with 26 bases in between. Looked up from germline, CDR1 is MNHNS and CDR2 is SASEGT. CDR3 loop: CASTPTKPGTRMDTQYF. CDR3 nucleotide sequence: TGTGCCAGCACGCCTACAAAGCCCGGGACGCGTATGGATACGCAGTATTTT.

The chain recombines TRBV20-1 with TRBJ1-1; 8 positions match TRBD1. V lost 0 bases to trimming and J lost 4 bases; unmatched junction nucleotides: 4. Germline loops: CDR1 DFQATT, CDR2 SNEGSKA (reference sequence). There are 14 residues in the CDR3. CDR3 sequence reads: CSARDFTGGTEAFF. The CDR3 nucleotides read TGCAGTGCTAGAGATTTCACAGGGGGCACTGAAGCTTTCTTT.

The chain couples TRBV25-1 to TRBJ2-7, with 7 bases matching TRBD2. This CDR3 is 17 amino acids long. Germline loops: CDR1 MGHDK, CDR2 SYGVNS. The V and J ends lost 0 bases and 9 bases, in that order; junction bases with no gene match: 17. The CDR3 DNA sequence: TGTGCCAGCAGTGAATATTGGGGGGGAACAGGTACTACGAGGCAGTACTTC. Protein product: CASSEYWGGTGTTRQYF.

V is TRBV20-1 and J is TRBJ2-7; 7 bases line up with TRBD2. The CDR3 covers 13 residues. V lost 6 bases and J lost 3; bases outside the gene matches: 8. The germline CDR1 and CDR2 sequences are DFQATT and SNEGSKA (reference sequence). The DNA of the CDR3 is TGCAGTGCGTCGCGGGGGAGGCTCTACGAGCAGTACTTC. It is translated as CSASRGRLYEQYF.

This chain uses TRBV19 with TRBJ1-2, with 7 bases that match TRBD1. CDR1 and CDR2 from the germline V gene are LNHDA and SQIVND (reference sequence). V lost 5 bases, J lost 3 bases, and 12 bases stayed unmatched. CDR3 size: 16 residues. CDR3 nucleotides: TGTGCCAGTAGTGCGGAGGGGGCTCTTGGGCACTATGGCTACACCTTC. Encoded protein: CASSAEGALGHYGYTF.

This sequence joins TRBV4-3 and TRBJ1-1, with TRBD1 identical over 12 bases. Unmatched junction bases numbered 13, after V lost 0 bases and J lost 2 bases. In germline, CDR1 is LGHNA, CDR2 YSLEER. The CDR3 totals 20 residues. DNA for the CDR3: TGCGCCAGCAGCCAAGATTGGGTCCGGGACAGGGGGCCTCTAAACACTGAAGCTTTCTTT. Residues: CASSQDWVRDRGPLNTEAFF.

The rearrangement uses TRBV7-9 and TRBJ2-7, with 8 bases identical to TRBD1. The CDR3 is made up of 14 amino acids. The germline V gene has CDR1 SEHNR and CDR2 FQNEAQ (reference sequence). J lost 5 bases, V lost 1 base, and 4 bases had no gene match. The CDR3 is CASSLVQGVNEQYF. CDR3 nucleotide sequence: TGTGCCAGCAGCTTAGTACAGGGGGTCAACGAGCAGTACTTC.

The V and J genes are TRBV10-3 and TRBJ1-2, with D unclear. CDR3 length: 16 residues. Looked up from germline, CDR1 is ENHRY and CDR2 is SYGVKD. Deletions cut 10 bases from V and 2 bases from J, with 23 bases between. The CDR3 sequence: CATRPGRKADNYGYTF. CDR3 bases: TGTGCCACCAGACCGGGCCGGAAAGCTGACAACTATGGCTACACCTTC.

The chain employs TRBV5-1 and TRBJ1-1, with 11 bases identical to TRBD1. CDR1 SGHRS and CDR2 YFSETQ come from the germline V gene. The CDR3 length is 14 residues. V trimming: 3 bases; J trimming: 5 bases; junction bases outside the gene matches: 3. CDR3 sequence reads: CASSWGQGGTEAFF. The CDR3 bases are TGCGCCAGCAGCTGGGGACAGGGGGGGACTGAAGCTTTCTTT.

This chain connects TRBV27 to TRBJ1-1, with no clear D. The CDR3 length is 14 residues. Germline lookup yields CDR1 MNHEY and CDR2 SMNVEV (reference sequence). With 6 bases removed from V and 8 bases from J, the gap between germline ends came to 19 bases. The CDR3 DNA reads as TGTGCCAGCAGAACACGGTCAGTGTCTAGAGAAGCTTTCTTT. Amino acids: CASRTRSVSREAFF.

The rearrangement links TRBV5-1 to TRBJ1-3, with D tentatively TRBD1 (5 bases). The CDR3 contains 17 residues. The V end was cut by 4 bases, the J end by 1 base, with 18 bases between. CDR1 is SGHRS and CDR2 is YFSETQ in the germline V gene. As DNA, the CDR3 is TGCGCCAGCAGCCCTCGACCTACGGGGGGATCTGGAAACACCATATATTTT. Amino acid sequence: CASSPRPTGGSGNTIYF.

V usage is TRBV12-3 or TRBV12-4 and J usage is TRBJ2-2; weak D call: TRBD1 (5 bases). The CDR3 totals 16 residues. V lost 2 bases and J lost 3, with 13 bases in between. For the CDR3, the DNA is TGTGCCAGCAGTTTAAAACGACAGACACACACCGGGGAGCTGTTTTTT. It specifies CASSLKRQTHTGELFF.

The chain joins TRBV6-5 to TRBJ1-6; tentatively, D is TRBD1 (5 bases). The V gene lost 7 bases and the J gene lost 10 bases, with 20 bases spanning the gap. The CDR3 covers 15 residues. Looked up from germline, CDR1 is MNHEY and CDR2 is SVGAGI. The CDR3 coding sequence is TGTGCCAGCACCCTACAGGAGGGGAACGGGTCACCCCTCCACTTT. Protein product: CASTLQEGNGSPLHF.

This chain uses TRBV18 with TRBJ1-2; 10 bases match TRBD1. CDR1 is KGHSH, CDR2 LQKENI, per germline. J gave up 3 bases and V 6 bases, and 4 bases lay outside the gene matches. This CDR3 has 14 amino acids. CDR3 loop: CASSRQGAYYGYTF. For the CDR3, the DNA is TGTGCCAGCTCCCGACAGGGGGCATACTATGGCTACACCTTC.

The chain recombines TRBV6-2 or TRBV6-3 with TRBJ2-2; 12 bases are shared with TRBD2. The CDR3 spans 17 residues. J gave up 3 bases and V 6 bases, and 8 bases lay outside the gene matches. Per the germline V gene, CDR1 is MNHEY and CDR2 is SVGEGT. The CDR3 nucleotides read TGTGCCAGCAGCAAGACTAGCGGGAGATCGGACACCGGGGAGCTGTTTTTT. Protein sequence: CASSKTSGRSDTGELFF.

This sequence joins TRBV5-1 and TRBJ1-3; D is undetermined. Germline CDR1 SGHRS, CDR2 YFSETQ. Trimming took 1 base from V and 0 from J, leaving 8 bases between them. The CDR3 has 15 residues. CDR3 bases: TGCGCCAGCAGCTTGTCACCGGGCTCTGGAAACACCATATATTTT. Translated: CASSLSPGSGNTIYF.

This chain joins TRBV12-3 or TRBV12-4 and TRBJ2-2; a possible D gene is TRBD2 (5 bases). The CDR3 is 17 amino acids. Trimming stripped 3 bases from V and 3 bases from J, with 17 bases between. The CDR3 DNA sequence: TGTGCCAGCAGTTTCCGCCCCCCCCGGGGAGACACCGGGGAGCTGTTTTTT. It is translated as CASSFRPPRGDTGELFF.

A word on this clonotype: One end of the junction is discordant with germline, which a read error may explain. The chain links TRBV11-2 to TRBJ2-7; D remains unclear. CDR1 is SGHAT and CDR2 is FQNNGV in the germline V gene. The CDR3 is 13 amino acids. CDR3 region: CASSLEFSYEQYF. The CDR3 DNA reads TGTGCCAGCAGCCTAGAATTCTCCTACGAGCAGTACTTC.

CDR3 DNA: TGTGCCAGCAGCGTAGCTGTCTGGGATACGCAGTATTTT. Its protein is CASSVAVWDTQYF. The gene calls are TRBV9 and TRBJ2-3; D is unresolved. The CDR3 has 13 amino acids. Germline assignment: CDR1 SGDLS and CDR2 YYNGEE. Deletions cut 0 bases from V and 6 bases from J, with 8 bases between.

This rearrangement joins TRBV3-1 to TRBJ2-3, with 9 bases matching TRBD2. The CDR3 runs to 15 residues. Looked up from germline, CDR1 is LGHDT and CDR2 is YNNKEL (reference sequence). The V segment lost 4 bases and the J segment 5 bases; nucleotides outside the gene matches: 7. CDR3 protein: CASSPYAGGLDTQYF. CDR3 in DNA: TGTGCCAGCAGCCCCTATGCGGGAGGGCTAGATACGCAGTATTTT.

This rearrangement joins TRBV5-1 to TRBJ2-3; 11 positions agree with TRBD2. The germline V gene encodes CDR1 SGHRS and CDR2 YFSETQ. The junction had 13 bases not matched to a gene; V was cut back by 1 base and J by 0 bases. This CDR3 has 20 residues. The CDR3 DNA is TGCGCCAGCAGCTTGCGTGTGCTAGCGGGAGGTTCAGTAAGCACAGATACGCAGTATTTT. Its protein is CASSLRVLAGGSVSTDTQYF.